Each of the 10 T cell receptor beta chains below was sequenced from the same sample in a study of a mutant IDH1 vaccine in newly diagnosed glioma. Profiling relied on immunoSEQ multiplex PCR, and the TCRdb table lists in-frame clones only, not all of them. The table shows 85,000 to 100,000 clones, with around four fifths occurring only once. Time point meaning: baseline, week 1 (first vaccination visit). Regarding treatment: pre-vaccination baseline after standard-of-care therapy. The specimen comprised PBMCs, sampled from a glioma patient treated with radiotherapy, temozolomide or both. The receptor set was obtained from a man aged 35-49 years with glioma.

A remark on this clone: Other DNA sequences within the sample encode an identical CDR3. The chain recombines TRBV6-1 with TRBJ2-7; no reliable D call. CDR1 is MNHNS and CDR2 is SASEGT in the germline V gene. CDR3 length: 15 residues. V was clipped by 5 bases and J by 0 bases, with 14 bases between them. The CDR3 reads CASSPSWATSYEQYF. The CDR3 bases are TGTGCCAGCAGTCCAAGTTGGGCCACCTCCTACGAGCAGTACTTC.

This clone has a handful of counts. CDR3 in amino acids: CASSSISGLNEKLFF. The DNA for the CDR3 is TGTGCCAGCAGCTCGATTTCAGGGCTAAATGAAAAACTGTTTTTT. The chain employs TRBV7-2 and TRBJ1-4; TRBD1 is a possible D gene (5 bases). This CDR3 spans 15 amino acids. Germline CDR1 is SGHTA and CDR2 is FQGNSA. V lost 4 bases to trimming and J lost 5 bases, with 14 bases between them. Using reference TRBV7-2 and TRBJ1-4 for the parts outside the CDR3, the full variable domain is GAGVSQSPSNKVTEKGKDVELRCDPISGHTALYWYRQSLGQGLEFLIYFQGNSAPDKSGLPSDRFSAERTGGSVSTLTIQRTQQEDSAVYLCASSSISGLNEKLFFGSGTQLSVL.

The V call is TRBV9, the J call TRBJ2-2; D uncertain. The V gene's germline CDR1 is SGDLS and CDR2 YYNGEE. CDR3 size: 15 residues. With 0 bases removed from V and 4 bases from J, the gap between germline ends came to 10 bases. The DNA of the CDR3 is TGTGCCAGCAGCGTAGAAACGGTCCTCACCGGGGAGCTGTTTTTT. Protein product: CASSVETVLTGELFF. The full variable domain, with the rest looked up from reference TRBV9 and TRBJ2-2, is DSGVTQTPKHLITATGQRVTLRCSPRSGDLSVYWYQQSLDQGLQFLIQYYNGEERAKGNILERFSAQQFPDLHSELNLSSLELGDSALYFCASSVETVLTGELFFGEGSRLTVL.

This chain connects TRBV6-5 to TRBJ2-1, with 13 bases lining up with TRBD2. CDR1 and CDR2 (germline): MNHEY, SVGAGI. J gave up 15 bases and V 2 bases, and 4 bases lay outside the gene matches. This CDR3 has 13 residues. CDR3 sequence: CASSYTLAGGWFF. The DNA of the CDR3 is TGTGCCAGCAGTTACACACTAGCGGGGGGGTGGTTCTTC.

About this clone itself: This specimen includes other DNA sequences encoding the same CDR3. The chain uses TRBV15 and TRBJ2-1; D is possibly TRBD1 or TRBD2 (5 bases each). CDR3 length: 14 amino acids. Trimming took 0 bases from V and 5 from J, leaving 8 bases between them. Germline V gene sequence: CDR1 LNHNV, CDR2 YYDKDF (reference sequence). CDR3 DNA: TGTGCCACCAGCAGAGATGGGGGTAACAATGAGCAGTTCTTC. Translation gives CATSRDGGNNEQFF.

This clone showed up just a few times. The chain couples TRBV7-9 to TRBJ2-2; D not certain. The ends were cut back, 3 bases at V and 6 bases at J, with 8 bases in the middle. CDR1 and CDR2 from the germline V gene are SEHNR and FQNEAQ (reference sequence). This CDR3 is built from 13 residues. The DNA of the CDR3 is TGTGCCAGCAGCTTTTCTTCCTCCGGGGAGCTGTTTTTT. Its protein product is CASSFSSSGELFF.

About this clone: The sample carries other DNA sequences with the same CDR3. V gene TRBV5-1 combines with J gene TRBJ2-2; 7 bases align to TRBD1. Germline V lookup: CDR1 SGHRS, CDR2 YFSETQ. The CDR3 runs 15 residues. Germline trimming cut 0 bases from V and 4 bases from J; bases unmatched to any gene: 3. In DNA, the CDR3 is TGCGCCAGCAGCTTGGCCGGACAGGCCACCGGGGAGCTGTTTTTT. As protein: CASSLAGQATGELFF.

The chain couples TRBV30 to TRBJ2-3; 8 bases are shared with TRBD2. Per germline, CDR1 GTSNPN and CDR2 SVGIG (reference sequence). Germline trimming cut 5 bases from V and 3 bases from J; bases unmatched to any gene: 10. This CDR3 has 15 residues. The CDR3 DNA follows: TGTGCCTGGGATACGGATGCGGGGGGTACAGATACGCAGTATTTT. Translation gives CAWDTDAGGTDTQYF.

The chain joins TRBV6-6 to TRBJ2-2; 8 bases align to TRBD1. Unmatched junction bases numbered 14, after V lost 7 bases and J lost 7 bases. The V gene's germline CDR1 is MNHNY and CDR2 SVGAGI (reference sequence). The CDR3 runs to 16 residues. The CDR3 sequence is CASTSNVDRVNGELFF. In DNA form, the CDR3 reads TGTGCCAGCACTTCAAATGTGGACAGGGTAAACGGGGAGCTGTTTTTT.

The chain joins TRBV6-5 to TRBJ2-7, with 7 bases that match TRBD1. J lost 2 bases, V lost 6 bases, and 7 bases had no gene match. There are 14 residues in the CDR3. Germline V gene lookup returns CDR1 MNHEY and CDR2 SVGAGI. The CDR3 DNA is TGTGCCAGCAGCCAGACAGGGAGTACCTACGAGCAGTACTTC. Translation gives CASSQTGSTYEQYF.